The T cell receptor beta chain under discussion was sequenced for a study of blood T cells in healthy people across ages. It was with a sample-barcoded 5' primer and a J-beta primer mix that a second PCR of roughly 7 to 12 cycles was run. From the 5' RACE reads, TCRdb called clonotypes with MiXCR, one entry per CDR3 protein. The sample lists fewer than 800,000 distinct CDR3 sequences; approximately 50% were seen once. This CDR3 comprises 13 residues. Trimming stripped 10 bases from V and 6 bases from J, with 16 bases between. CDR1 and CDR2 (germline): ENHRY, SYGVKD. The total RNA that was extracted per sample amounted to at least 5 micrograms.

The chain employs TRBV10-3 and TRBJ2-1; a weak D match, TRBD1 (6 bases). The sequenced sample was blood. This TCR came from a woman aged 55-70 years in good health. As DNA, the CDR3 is TGTGCCACTTACTACAGGGAACGCAATGAGCAGTTCTTC. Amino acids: CATYYRERNEQFF.